This TCR beta chain stems from a study of T cell responses to AZD1222 COVID-19 vaccine. Study-level points and caveats: Vaccine-associated CD4 TCRs spanned spike, dominant at 160-218 and 743-854. Donor demographics were predominantly white British with a female majority; clonal diversity may be underestimated.

This CDR3 comprises 13 residues. Per the germline V gene, CDR1 is SGHRS and CDR2 is YFSETQ. V was shortened by 3 bases and J by 0 bases, with 6 bases between the two germline ends. On this clone: The antigen remains undetermined.

TCRdb keeps only in-frame clones here, not all; method: immunoSEQ multiplex PCR. The sample shows 55,000 to 85,000 clones, 80% to 85% of them seen only once. This clonotype was sampled from an adult in good health. The chain employs TRBV5-1 and TRBJ1-1, with D unclear. The source material was peripheral blood, sampled on day 0 of AZD1222 vaccination. The CDR3, as DNA: TGCGCCAGCAGCTACAGCCTGAACACTGAAGCTTTCTTT. Protein product: CASSYSLNTEAFF. The whole variable domain, filled in from reference TRBV5-1 and TRBJ1-1, reads KAGVTQTPRYLIKTRGQQVTLSCSPISGHRSVSWYQQTPGQGLQFLFEYFSETQRNKGNFPGRFSGRQFSNSRSEMNVSTLELGDSALYLCASSYSLNTEAFFGQGTRLTVV.